A selection of T cell receptor beta chains follows, all from one sample in a study of CD8 T cells in ankylosing spondylitis. One entry per CDR3 protein results from TCRdb running MiXCR on the 5' RACE reads. The table records approximately 500,000 distinct CDR3 sequences, about 13% of them present only once. Sequencing was performed on blood, either unsorted or a sorted T cell fraction (not recorded which). These receptors were collected from a male donor with ankylosing spondylitis. Both conserved end residues are part of each CDR3. D genes are given only for firm matches. Size values are once, few and many counts, or a class for expanded clones, and some rows have none.

abundance,v_gene,d_gene,j_gene,CDR3aa,CDR3nt
.,TRBV7-2,.,TRBJ2-5,CASSPQEQETQYF,TGTGCCAGCAGCCCACAGGAACAAGAGACCCAGTACTTC
few,TRBV29-1,TRBD2,TRBJ2-3,CSVWTSNTDTQYF,TGCAGCGTCTGGACTAGCAACACAGATACGCAGTATTTT
.,TRBV27,TRBD1,TRBJ2-1,CASSSDRVLPWRPNEQFF,TGTGCCAGCAGTTCAGACAGGGTTTTGCCCTGGAGGCCCAATGAGCAGTTCTTC
.,TRBV6-5,.,TRBJ2-5,CASSYSGVETQYF,TGTGCCAGCAGTTACTCGGGAGTAGAGACCCAGTACTTC
.,TRBV5-1,.,TRBJ2-7,CASSSPQGMAYEQYF,TGCGCCAGCAGCTCGCCTCAGGGGATGGCCTACGAGCAGTACTTC
.,TRBV6-1,.,TRBJ1-1,CASNSVGRGRMNTEAFF,TGTGCCAGCAACTCCGTCGGGAGGGGGAGAATGAACACTGAAGCTTTCTTT
few,TRBV11-2,.,TRBJ1-1,CASSLGRTTINTEAFF,TGTGCCAGCAGCTTGGGCCGGACCACCATAAACACTGAAGCTTTCTTT
.,TRBV11-2,.,TRBJ1-2,CASSYEGNGYTF,TGTGCCAGCAGCTATGAGGGGAATGGCTACACCTTC
few,TRBV3-1,.,TRBJ1-2,CASSQDRGQGHGYTF,TGTGCCAGCAGCCAAGATCGCGGGCAGGGGCATGGCTACACCTTC
.,TRBV20-1,.,TRBJ2-1,CSAQGRGRAYNEQFF,TGCAGTGCCCAAGGTAGGGGGAGGGCCTACAATGAGCAGTTCTTC
few,TRBV2,TRBD1,TRBJ2-5,CASSEWDRGEKTQYF,TGTGCCAGCAGTGAATGGGACAGGGGGGAGAAGACCCAGTACTTC
few,TRBV2,.,TRBJ1-2,CASSQSGRASYGYTF,TGTGCCAGCAGTCAGAGTGGGAGGGCGAGCTATGGCTACACCTTC
few,TRBV20-1,TRBD2,TRBJ2-1,CSTSSGTNEQFF,TGCAGTACGTCAAGCGGGACTAATGAGCAGTTCTTC
.,TRBV10-2,.,TRBJ1-2,CASSDPQGLDNYGYTF,TGCGCCAGCAGTGATCCCCAGGGGCTCGACAACTATGGCTACACCTTC
.,TRBV7-8,TRBD1,TRBJ2-6,CASSFTGGGAGANVLTF,TGTGCCAGCAGCTTCACAGGGGGCGGGGCTGGGGCCAACGTCCTGACTTTC
once,TRBV3-1,TRBD2,TRBJ2-1,CASSQGAGGPIYNEQFF,TGTGCCAGCAGCCAAGGGGCGGGAGGGCCCATCTACAATGAGCAGTTCTTC
.,TRBV29-1,TRBD1,TRBJ1-1,CSVEPTRWTGGDTEAFF,TGCAGCGTTGAACCAACCCGGTGGACAGGGGGGGACACTGAAGCTTTCTTT
.,TRBV4-2,TRBD1,TRBJ2-2,CASSHMSGQGNTGELFF,TGTGCCAGCAGCCATATGTCGGGACAGGGAAACACCGGGGAGCTGTTTTTT
.,TRBV7-9,TRBD1,TRBJ1-6,CASSLQGADSPLHF,TGTGCCAGCAGCTTGCAGGGGGCTGATTCACCCCTCCACTTT
.,TRBV7-2,.,TRBJ2-3,CASSHGRSTQYF,TGTGCCAGCAGCCATGGGCGTTCGACGCAGTATTTT
once,TRBV10-3,.,TRBJ1-2,CAISESDRSNYGYTF,TGTGCCATCAGTGAGTCCGACCGTAGTAACTATGGCTACACCTTC
.,TRBV12-3/TRBV12-4,.,TRBJ2-2,CASSLARGGTGELFF,TGTGCCAGCAGTTTAGCTAGGGGTGGCACCGGGGAGCTGTTTTTT
few,TRBV11-3,TRBD2,TRBJ2-1,CASSALAGGPQFF,TGTGCCAGCAGCGCCCTAGCGGGAGGCCCGCAGTTCTTC
.,TRBV12-3/TRBV12-4,TRBD1,TRBJ2-1,CASTLRQGYNEQFF,TGTGCCAGCACCTTGAGACAGGGGTACAATGAGCAGTTCTTC
many,TRBV5-1,TRBD2,TRBJ2-3,CASSDTSGRTDTQYF,TGCGCCAGCAGCGATACTAGCGGGAGGACAGATACGCAGTATTTT
few,TRBV29-1,.,TRBJ2-1,CSVEKSSYNEQFF,TGCAGCGTTGAGAAAAGCTCCTACAATGAGCAGTTCTTC
few,TRBV20-1,TRBD2,TRBJ2-3,CSAHQLAGGPNTQYF,TGCAGTGCTCACCAACTAGCGGGAGGGCCGAATACGCAGTATTTT
many,TRBV5-1,.,TRBJ2-1,CASSLAAADGDEQFF,TGCGCCAGCAGCTTGGCCGCGGCCGATGGGGATGAGCAGTTCTTC
few,TRBV2,TRBD2,TRBJ2-5,CASSSRTSEETQYF,TGTGCCAGCAGTTCTAGGACTAGCGAGGAGACCCAGTACTTC
many,TRBV28,.,TRBJ2-2,CASRRSGELFF,TGTGCCAGCAGGCGGTCCGGGGAGCTGTTTTTT
.,TRBV18,.,TRBJ2-6,CASSRAESGANVLTF,TGTGCCAGCTCCCGGGCAGAATCTGGGGCCAACGTCCTGACTTTC
.,TRBV5-6,.,TRBJ2-1,CASSRRLGLPSYNEQFF,TGTGCCAGCAGCCGGAGGCTGGGACTGCCCTCCTACAATGAGCAGTTCTTC
.,TRBV6-2/TRBV6-3,TRBD1,TRBJ1-2,CASSPGTGGARANGYTF,TGTGCCAGCAGCCCCGGGACAGGGGGGGCCCGGGCTAATGGCTACACCTTC
.,TRBV30,TRBD2,TRBJ2-2,CAWKLVLAGVDTGELFF,TGTGCCTGGAAGTTGGTATTAGCGGGAGTAGACACCGGGGAGCTGTTTTTT
few,TRBV10-3,TRBD1,TRBJ2-2,CAISEPGQANLNTGELFF,TGTGCCATCAGTGAGCCGGGACAGGCAAACCTGAACACCGGGGAGCTGTTTTTT
few,TRBV29-1,.,TRBJ2-7,CSVSRGDHEQYF,TGCAGCGTTTCCAGGGGGGACCACGAGCAGTACTTC
many,TRBV5-1,.,TRBJ2-5,CASSFQGSQETQYF,TGCGCCAGCAGCTTTCAGGGCTCCCAAGAGACCCAGTACTTC
many,TRBV12-3/TRBV12-4,.,TRBJ1-2,CASSPHYGYTF,TGTGCCAGCTCGCCCCACTATGGCTACACCTTC
few,TRBV20-1,TRBD2,TRBJ2-1,CSAPTSGSGDEQFF,TGCAGTGCACCGACTAGCGGGAGTGGGGATGAGCAGTTCTTC